This TCR beta chain was identified during a study of T cells in narcolepsy. Study-wide results and caveats: Healthy controls reportedly lacked the autoreactive clonotypes serially found in patients' blood.

The CDR3 consists of 13 residues. Germline CDR1 reads SGHRS; CDR2 reads YFSETQ. With 0 bases removed from V and 4 bases from J, the gap between germline ends came to 5 bases. Details on this clone: The antigen is not known.

The method was immunoSEQ multiplex PCR; TCRdb's version includes in-frame clones alone and lacks a portion of them. The table records 25,000 to 30,000 clones, about four fifths of them present only once. The chain carries TRBV5-1 and TRBJ1-5, with D uncertain. The receptor's source is a human donor with narcolepsy. The sample taken for sequencing was CD45RA- memory CD4+ T cells from PBMCs. The CDR3 spells CASSLGVNQPQHF. The DNA of the CDR3 is TGCGCCAGCAGCTTGGGGGTAAATCAGCCCCAGCATTTT.